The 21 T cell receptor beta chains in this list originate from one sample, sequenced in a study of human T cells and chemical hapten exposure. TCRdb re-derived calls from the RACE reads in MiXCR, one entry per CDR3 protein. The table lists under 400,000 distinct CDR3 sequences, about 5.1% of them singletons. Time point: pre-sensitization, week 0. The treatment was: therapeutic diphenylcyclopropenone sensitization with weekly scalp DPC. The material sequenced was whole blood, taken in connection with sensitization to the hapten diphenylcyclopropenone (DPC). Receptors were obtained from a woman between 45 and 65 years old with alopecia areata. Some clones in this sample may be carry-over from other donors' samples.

Here the CDR3 DNA reads TGTGCCTGGAGTGTCCGTGCCTACGAGCAGTACTTC. Residues: CAWSVRAYEQYF. This chain uses TRBV30 with TRBJ2-7; no clear D gene. The CDR3 loop spans 12 amino acids. Germline lookup yields CDR1 GTSNPN and CDR2 SVGIG (reference sequence). V dropped 0 bases and J dropped 2 bases, with 5 bases sitting between them.

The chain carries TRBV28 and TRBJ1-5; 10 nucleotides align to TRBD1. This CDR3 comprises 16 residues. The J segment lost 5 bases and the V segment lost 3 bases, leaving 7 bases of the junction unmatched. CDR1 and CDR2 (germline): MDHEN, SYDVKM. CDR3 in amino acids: CASSLRPGQGDQPQHF. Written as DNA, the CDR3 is TGTGCCAGCAGTTTGCGCCCTGGACAGGGGGATCAGCCCCAGCATTTT.

The CDR3 coding sequence is TGTGCCTGGAGTGTTATAAAGTGGGGAGAAGCTTTCTTT. Encoded protein: CAWSVIKWGEAFF. V usage is TRBV30 and J usage is TRBJ1-1, with unresolved D. V lost 0 bases, J lost 8 bases, and 13 bases lay in between. CDR3 size: 13 residues. Germline CDR1 GTSNPN, CDR2 SVGIG (reference sequence).

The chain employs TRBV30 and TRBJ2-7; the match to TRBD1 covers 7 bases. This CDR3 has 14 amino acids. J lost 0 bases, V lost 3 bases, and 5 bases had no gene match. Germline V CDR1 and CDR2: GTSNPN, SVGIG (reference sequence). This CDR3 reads CAWSLQGSSYEQYF. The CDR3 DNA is TGTGCCTGGAGCCTACAGGGGAGCTCCTACGAGCAGTACTTC.

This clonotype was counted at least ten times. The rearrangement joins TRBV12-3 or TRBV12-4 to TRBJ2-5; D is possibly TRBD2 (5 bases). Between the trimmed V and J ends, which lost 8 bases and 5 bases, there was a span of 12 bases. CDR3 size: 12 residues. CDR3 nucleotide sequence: TGTGCCAGCGGACGGGGTTACGAGACCCAGTACTTC. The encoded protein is CASGRGYETQYF.

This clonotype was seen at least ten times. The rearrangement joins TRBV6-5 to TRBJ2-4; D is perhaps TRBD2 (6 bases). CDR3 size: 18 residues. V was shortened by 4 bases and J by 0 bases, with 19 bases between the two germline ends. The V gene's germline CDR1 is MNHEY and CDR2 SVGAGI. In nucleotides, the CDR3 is TGTGCCAGCAGTTCTTACTCTCGTTCGGGACTAGCCAAAAACATTCAGTACTTC. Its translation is CASSSYSRSGLAKNIQYF.

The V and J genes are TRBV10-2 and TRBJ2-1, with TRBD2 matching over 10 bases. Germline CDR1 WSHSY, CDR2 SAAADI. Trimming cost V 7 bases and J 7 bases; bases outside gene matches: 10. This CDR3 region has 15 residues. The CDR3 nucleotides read TGCGCCAGCAATATTGGACTAGCGGTAGGGAATGAGCAGTTCTTC. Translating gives CASNIGLAVGNEQFF.

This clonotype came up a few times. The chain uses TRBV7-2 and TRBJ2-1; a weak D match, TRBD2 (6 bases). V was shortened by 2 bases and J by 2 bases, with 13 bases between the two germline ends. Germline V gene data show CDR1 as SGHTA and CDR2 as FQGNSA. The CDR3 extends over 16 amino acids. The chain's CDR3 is CASSLRLAFPYNEQFF. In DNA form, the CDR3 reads TGTGCCAGCAGCTTACGTCTAGCGTTTCCCTACAATGAGCAGTTCTTC.

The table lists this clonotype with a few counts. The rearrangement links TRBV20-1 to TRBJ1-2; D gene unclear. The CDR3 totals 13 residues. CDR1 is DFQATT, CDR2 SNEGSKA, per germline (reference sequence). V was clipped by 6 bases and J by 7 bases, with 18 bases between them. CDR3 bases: TGCAGTGCGTCTTTTGCGGGAGTCGGTGGCTACACCTTC. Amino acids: CSASFAGVGGYTF.

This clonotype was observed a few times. The DNA of the CDR3 is TGTGCCAGCGGACCCGGGACTAGCGCGAATGAGCAGTTCTTC. It translates to CASGPGTSANEQFF. The chain is built from TRBV6-5 and TRBJ2-1; 10 nucleotides match TRBD2. This CDR3 has 14 residues. V lost 8 bases, J lost 7 bases, and 8 bases stayed unmatched. The germline CDR1 and CDR2 sequences are MNHEY and SVGAGI.

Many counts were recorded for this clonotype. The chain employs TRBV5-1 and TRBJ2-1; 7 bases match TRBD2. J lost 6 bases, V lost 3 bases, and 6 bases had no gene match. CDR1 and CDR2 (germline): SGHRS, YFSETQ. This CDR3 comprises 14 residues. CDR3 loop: CASSYREDPNEQFF. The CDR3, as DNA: TGCGCCAGCAGCTACCGGGAGGATCCCAATGAGCAGTTCTTC. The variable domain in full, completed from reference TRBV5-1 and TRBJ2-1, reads KAGVTQTPRYLIKTRGQQVTLSCSPISGHRSVSWYQQTPGQGLQFLFEYFSETQRNKGNFPGRFSGRQFSNSRSEMNVSTLELGDSALYLCASSYREDPNEQFFGPGTRLTVL.

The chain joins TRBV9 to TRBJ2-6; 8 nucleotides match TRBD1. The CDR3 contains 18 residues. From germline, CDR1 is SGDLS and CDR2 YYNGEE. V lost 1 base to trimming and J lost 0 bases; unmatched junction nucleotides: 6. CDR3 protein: CASSVRGQAVSGANVLTF. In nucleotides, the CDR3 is TGTGCCAGCAGCGTAAGGGGACAGGCCGTCTCTGGGGCCAACGTCCTGACTTTC.

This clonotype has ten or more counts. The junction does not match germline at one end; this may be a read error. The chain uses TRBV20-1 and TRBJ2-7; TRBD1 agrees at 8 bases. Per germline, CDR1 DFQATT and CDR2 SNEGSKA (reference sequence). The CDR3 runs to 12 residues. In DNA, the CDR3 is TGCAGTGCTAAGCGACAGGGGTTTGGGGAGGACTTC. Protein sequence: CSAKRQGFGEDF.

The CDR3 DNA is TGCAGTGCTACCGGGGAGGAAGGAAAAAAACTGTTTTTT. Its translation: CSATGEEGKKLFF. V is TRBV20-1 and J is TRBJ1-4; D is unresolved. In germline, CDR1 is DFQATT, CDR2 SNEGSKA (reference sequence). This CDR3 is built from 13 residues. V was cut by 4 bases and J by 9 bases, with 15 bases left in between.

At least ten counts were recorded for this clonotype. The CDR3 sequence: CASSNRDIQETQYF. Written as DNA, the CDR3 is TGCGCCAGCAGCAACCGGGACATCCAAGAGACCCAGTACTTC. The rearrangement links TRBV5-1 to TRBJ2-5; maybe TRBD1 (6 bases). Trimming took off 4 bases at V and 1 base at J, with 11 bases between the two ends. In germline, CDR1 is SGHRS, CDR2 YFSETQ. This CDR3 is built from 14 residues. The entire variable domain, with the rest obtained from reference TRBV5-1 and TRBJ2-5, is as follows: KAGVTQTPRYLIKTRGQQVTLSCSPISGHRSVSWYQQTPGQGLQFLFEYFSETQRNKGNFPGRFSGRQFSNSRSEMNVSTLELGDSALYLCASSNRDIQETQYFGPGTRLLVL.

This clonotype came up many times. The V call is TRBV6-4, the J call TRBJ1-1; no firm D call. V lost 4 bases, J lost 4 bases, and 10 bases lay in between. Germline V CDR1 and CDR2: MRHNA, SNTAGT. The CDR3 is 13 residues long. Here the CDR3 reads CASSAIEGTEAFF. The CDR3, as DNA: TGTGCCAGCAGTGCCATCGAAGGCACTGAAGCTTTCTTT.

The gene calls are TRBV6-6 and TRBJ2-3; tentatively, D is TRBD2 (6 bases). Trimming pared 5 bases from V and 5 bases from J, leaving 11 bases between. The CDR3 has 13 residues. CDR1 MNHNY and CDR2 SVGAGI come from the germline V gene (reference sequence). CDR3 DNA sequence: TGTGCCAGCAGTGACGGACTACAAGATACGCAGTATTTT. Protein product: CASSDGLQDTQYF.

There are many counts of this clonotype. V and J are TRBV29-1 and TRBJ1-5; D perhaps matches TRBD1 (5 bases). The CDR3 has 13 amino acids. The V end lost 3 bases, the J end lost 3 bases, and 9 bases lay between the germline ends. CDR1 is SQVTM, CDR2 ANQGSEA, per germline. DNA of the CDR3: TGCAGCGTTGATCAGGGTCCCAATCAGCCCCAGCATTTT. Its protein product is CSVDQGPNQPQHF.

The CDR3 here is CSYSRGGQRQYF. CDR3 in DNA: TGCAGCTACTCAAGGGGGGGACAACGGCAGTACTTC. This chain joins TRBV29-1 and TRBJ2-7, with D maybe TRBD2 (7 bases). The CDR3 consists of 12 residues. The V and J ends lost 8 bases and 9 bases respectively, with 20 bases between them. The germline CDR1 and CDR2 sequences are SQVTM and ANQGSEA.

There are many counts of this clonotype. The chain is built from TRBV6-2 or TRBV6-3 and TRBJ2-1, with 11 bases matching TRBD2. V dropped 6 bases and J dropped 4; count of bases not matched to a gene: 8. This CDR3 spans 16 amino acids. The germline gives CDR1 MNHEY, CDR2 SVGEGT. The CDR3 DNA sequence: TGTGCCAGCAGGGCCGGGACTAGCGGACCTTACAATGAGCAGTTCTTC. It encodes CASRAGTSGPYNEQFF.

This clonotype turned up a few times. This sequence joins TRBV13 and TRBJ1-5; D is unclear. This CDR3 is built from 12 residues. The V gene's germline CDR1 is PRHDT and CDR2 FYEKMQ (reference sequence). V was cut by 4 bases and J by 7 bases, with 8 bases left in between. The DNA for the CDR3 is TGTGCCAGCAGCTCCCGCCAACAGCCCCAGCATTTT. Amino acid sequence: CASSSRQQPQHF.